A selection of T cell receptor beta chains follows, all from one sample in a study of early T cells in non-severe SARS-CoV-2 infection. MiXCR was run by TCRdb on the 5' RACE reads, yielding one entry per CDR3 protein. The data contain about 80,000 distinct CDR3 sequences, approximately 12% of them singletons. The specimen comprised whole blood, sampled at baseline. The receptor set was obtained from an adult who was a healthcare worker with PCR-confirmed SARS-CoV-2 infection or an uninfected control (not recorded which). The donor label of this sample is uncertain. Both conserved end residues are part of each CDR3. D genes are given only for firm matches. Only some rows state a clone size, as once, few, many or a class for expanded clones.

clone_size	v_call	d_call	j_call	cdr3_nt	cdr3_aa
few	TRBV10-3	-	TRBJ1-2	TGTGCCATCAGTGAGGGATCTGGCTACACCTTC	CAISEGSGYTF
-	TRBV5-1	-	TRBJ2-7	TGCGCCAGCAGGGAACCTAGCTCCTACGAGCAGTACTTC	CASREPSSYEQYF
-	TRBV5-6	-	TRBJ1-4	TGTGCCAGCAGCTTCGGGCCCCGGCGGGATGAAAAACTGTTTTTT	CASSFGPRRDEKLFF
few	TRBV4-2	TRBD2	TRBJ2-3	TGTGCCAGCAGCCAAGATCAGACTAGCGGGAGCGCTAGCACAGATACGCAGTATTTT	CASSQDQTSGSASTDTQYF
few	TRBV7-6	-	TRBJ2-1	TGTGCCAGCAGCCCAATTTCGACGCGGAACTACAATGAGCAGTTCTTC	CASSPISTRNYNEQFF
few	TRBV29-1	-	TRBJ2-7	TGCAGCGTTGGGGTTTCCCTCTCCTACGAGCAGTACTTC	CSVGVSLSYEQYF
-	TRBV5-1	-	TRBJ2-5	TGCGCCAGCAGCCCCGACAGGTTTGAGACCCAGTACTTC	CASSPDRFETQYF
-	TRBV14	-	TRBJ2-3	TGTGCCAGCAGCCCAAAGAAGGCAAGCACAGATACGCAGTATTTT	CASSPKKASTDTQYF
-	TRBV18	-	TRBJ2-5	TGTGCCAGCTCACCAAAGAGACGGGAAGTACAAGAGACCCAGTACTTC	CASSPKRREVQETQYF
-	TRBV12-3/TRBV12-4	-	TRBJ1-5	TGTGCCAGCAGTTCTGATCGGAGGGATCAGCCCCAGCATTTT	CASSSDRRDQPQHF
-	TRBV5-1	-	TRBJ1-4	TGCGCCAGCAGCAGCGCTGGGACTAATGAAAAACTGTTTTTT	CASSSAGTNEKLFF
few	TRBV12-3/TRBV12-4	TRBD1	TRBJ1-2	TGTGCCAGCAGCTCCGGAGGGGGCGCTAACTATGGCTACACCTTC	CASSSGGGANYGYTF
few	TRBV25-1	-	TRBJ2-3	TGTGCCAGCAGACTGGCCCATGGGGCAGGGGAGACGCAGTATTTT	CASRLAHGAGETQYF
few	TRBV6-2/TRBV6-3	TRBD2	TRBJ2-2	TGTGCCAGCAATTTCGGGGGGTACACCGGGGAGCTGTTTTTT	CASNFGGYTGELFF
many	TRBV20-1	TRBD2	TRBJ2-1	TGCAGTGCTAGAGATCGAACTAGCGGCTTCTACAATGAGCAGTTCTTC	CSARDRTSGFYNEQFF
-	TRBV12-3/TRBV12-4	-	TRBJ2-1	TGTGCCAGCAGTTTCGGCAACAATGAGCAGTTCTTC	CASSFGNNEQFF
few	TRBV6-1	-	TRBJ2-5	TGTGCCAGCAGTGAAGCCCTGAACGGGGAAGAGACCCAGTACTTC	CASSEALNGEETQYF
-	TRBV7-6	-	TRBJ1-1	TGTGTCAGCAGCTTAGGGGGTGAAGCTTTCTTT	CVSSLGGEAFF
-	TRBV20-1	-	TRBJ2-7	TGCAGTGCTAGAGAGAAAGAACTTGAGCAGTACTTC	CSAREKELEQYF
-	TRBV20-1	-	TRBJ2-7	TGCAGTGCTACCCTTGCCGACGAGCAGTACTTC	CSATLADEQYF
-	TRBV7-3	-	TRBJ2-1	TGTGCCAGCAGCCCCGGGACCTCCTTCTACAATGAGCAGTTCTTC	CASSPGTSFYNEQFF
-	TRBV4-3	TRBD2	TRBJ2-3	TGCGCCAGCAGCCAGCTAGCGGGGGTGAGGGGAGATACGCAGTATTTT	CASSQLAGVRGDTQYF
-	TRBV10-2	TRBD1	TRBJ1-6	TGCGCCAGCAGTCCCGGGACAGGGAGCTCACCCCTCCACTTT	CASSPGTGSSPLHF
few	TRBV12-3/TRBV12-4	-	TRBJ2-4	TGTGCCAGCAGTGCGGCCTGGCGGTTCAATGGAGAAAACATTCAGTACTTC	CASSAAWRFNGENIQYF
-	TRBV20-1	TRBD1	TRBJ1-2	TGCAGTGCTAGAGACGGCGGGACAGGATCTTATAACTATGGCTACACCTTC	CSARDGGTGSYNYGYTF
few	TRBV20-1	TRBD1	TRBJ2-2	TGCAGTGCTAGACCTCGAGGAGGACAGGGGGCTTTGCGGACCGGGGAGCTGTTTTTT	CSARPRGGQGALRTGELFF
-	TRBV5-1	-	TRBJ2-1	TGCGCCAGCAGCACCAGCGAGGGCAGTAGGGAAACTGAGCAGTTCTTC	CASSTSEGSRETEQFF
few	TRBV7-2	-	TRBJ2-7	TGTGCCAGCAGCTTAGGGTGGCAGCCAACCCACACCTACGAGCAGTACTTC	CASSLGWQPTHTYEQYF
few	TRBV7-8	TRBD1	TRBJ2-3	TGTGCCAGCAGCTTTTTTGATGGGACAGACACAGATACGCAGTATTTT	CASSFFDGTDTDTQYF
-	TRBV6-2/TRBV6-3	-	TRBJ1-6	TGTGCCAACGGACAGCGCCGTAATTCACCCCTCCACTTT	CANGQRRNSPLHF
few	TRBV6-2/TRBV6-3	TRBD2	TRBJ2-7	TGTGCCAGCAGTTACCTAGCGGGGGACGAGCAGTACTTC	CASSYLAGDEQYF
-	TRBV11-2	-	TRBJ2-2	TGTGCCAGCAGCGTAGGGACCCGGGAGCTGTTTTTT	CASSVGTRELFF
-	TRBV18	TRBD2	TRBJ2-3	TGTGCCAGCTCCTCAAGAGGGAGCGGGGGACCCCTCACAGATACGCAGTATTTT	CASSSRGSGGPLTDTQYF
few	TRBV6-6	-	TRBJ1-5	TGTGCCAGCAGTTACTCCCGTAATCAGCCCCAGCATTTT	CASSYSRNQPQHF
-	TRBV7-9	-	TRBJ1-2	TGTGCCAGCAGCTTAGTGAATCCCGGGAGCTACACCTTC	CASSLVNPGSYTF
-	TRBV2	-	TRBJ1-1	TGTGCCAGCAGTTTTCCCCTTGGCAGGACCACTGAAGCTTTCTTT	CASSFPLGRTTEAFF
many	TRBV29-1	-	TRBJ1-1	TGCAGCGTTGAAGTATCTGGGGGCGGACACGAAGCTTTCTTT	CSVEVSGGGHEAFF
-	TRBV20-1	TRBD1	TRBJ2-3	TGCAGTGCTCTCCGACGGACAGGCTCTCGAGGTAGCACAGATACGCAGTATTTT	CSALRRTGSRGSTDTQYF
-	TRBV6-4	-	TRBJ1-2	TGTGCCAGGGAGGTCTATGGCTACACCTTC	CAREVYGYTF
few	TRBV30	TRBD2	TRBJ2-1	TGTGCCTGCCTTTTTACTAGCGGGGGGGCAAATGAGCAGTTCTTC	CACLFTSGGANEQFF
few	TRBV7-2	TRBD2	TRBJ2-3	TGTGCCAGCAGCTTCGGTGCGGGGGGGGACACAGATACGCAGTATTTT	CASSFGAGGDTDTQYF
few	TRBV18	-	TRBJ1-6	TGTGCCAGCTCGCCACAGGGAGGTGAAAATTCACCCCTCCACTTT	CASSPQGGENSPLHF
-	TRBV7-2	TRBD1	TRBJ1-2	TGTGCCAGCAGCCTAAGACAGGGAGGCGGCTACACCTTC	CASSLRQGGGYTF